At least ten counts were recorded for the clone carrying this T cell receptor (beta chain). Germline V CDR1 and CDR2: SNHLY, FYNNEI. V lost 7 bases and J lost 2; bases outside the gene matches: 5. The CDR3 length is 14 residues. Authors' processing steps: CDR3 was compared across clinicopathological groups, and the resulting differences were used to build a distant-metastasis classifier for papillary thyroid cancer. TCRdb re-called clones from the PCR reads using MiXCR. TCRdb, not the original authors, processed these V and J calls. The sample includes about 39,000 clones, approximately 17% of them seen just once. These data come from a study of metastatic and nonmetastatic thyroid tumors. Across the whole study: The authors compared repertoires across blood and tumor or nodule tissue from malignant and benign thyroid patients.

All patients were untreated before thyroid surgery. The clonotype was recovered from a female donor with papillary thyroid cancer or a benign thyroid nodule (not recorded which). Some clones in this sample may be carry-over from other donors' samples. The rearrangement joins TRBV2 to TRBJ1-1; 9 bases are a match to TRBD1. Sequenced: tumor tissue. The CDR3 spells CASNRDRANTEAFF. The CDR3 bases are TGTGCCAGCAATAGGGACAGGGCAAACACTGAAGCTTTCTTT.